This TCR beta chain originates from a study of T-cell reconstitution after alpha-beta-depleted transplantation in children. Study outcomes and limitations: Reportedly, roughly two months post-transplant, alpha-beta T cells arose from several hundred expanded graft clones.

Looked up from germline, CDR1 is DFQATT and CDR2 is SNEGSKA (reference sequence). The CDR3 has 13 amino acids. The V gene lost 5 bases and the J gene lost 8 bases, with 15 bases spanning the gap. The table lists this clonotype with many counts. Its antigen is unknown. As it was prepared, the TCRbeta library received unique molecular identifiers. Each CDR3 protein gets one entry after TCRdb re-called the PCR reads with MiXCR. Seen here are 700,000 to 950,000 distinct CDR3 sequences, approximately 15% observed once, and the top ten hold just under 5%. This chain uses TRBV20-1 with TRBJ1-4; no reliable D call. The sequenced sample was PBMCs, mostly from graft donor cells, obtained 360 days after TCRalphabeta/CD19-depleted stem cell transplant. This receptor was taken from a male patient younger than 18 who had a stem cell transplant for acute lymphoblastic leukemia, so the T cells may come from the graft donor. The CDR3 DNA sequence: TGCAGTGCTCCCTTGGACCGGAGCGAAAAACTGTTTTTT. This codes for CSAPLDRSEKLFF.